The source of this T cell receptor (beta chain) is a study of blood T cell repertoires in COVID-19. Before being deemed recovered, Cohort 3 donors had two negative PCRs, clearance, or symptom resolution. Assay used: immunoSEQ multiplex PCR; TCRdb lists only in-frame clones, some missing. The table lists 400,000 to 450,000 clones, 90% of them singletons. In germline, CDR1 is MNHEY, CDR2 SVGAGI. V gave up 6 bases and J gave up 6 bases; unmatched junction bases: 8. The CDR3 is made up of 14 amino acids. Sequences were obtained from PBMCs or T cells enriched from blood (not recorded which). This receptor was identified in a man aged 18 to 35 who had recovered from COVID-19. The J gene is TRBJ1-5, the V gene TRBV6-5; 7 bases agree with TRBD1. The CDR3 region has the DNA TGTGCCAGCAGGGAGGGTACAGGGGCTCAGCCCCAGCATTTT. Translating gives CASREGTGAQPQHF.